What follows is one TCR beta chain and its context. This entry comes from a study of blood T cell repertoires in COVID-19. On the study more broadly: Sources were T cells, B-cell-depleted T cells, or PBMCs; the material itself was cDNA or gDNA.

Germline V gene data show CDR1 as SGHTA and CDR2 as FQGNSA. V was clipped by 5 bases and J by 14 bases; unmatched bases: 13. The CDR3 is made up of 14 amino acids. The data were produced by immunoSEQ multiplex PCR, yet TCRdb's version contains in-frame clones alone and is incomplete. The data show about 52,000 clones, less than 95% seen once. The rearrangement joins TRBV7-2 to TRBJ1-4; 8 bases are shared with TRBD1. This TCR was recovered from a human donor in a cohort sampled during active COVID-19. The sequencing input was peripheral blood. CDR3 nucleotides: TGTGCCAGCAGCCCCCCCACCAGGGGGCCCGACCTGTTTTTT. This translates into CASSPPTRGPDLFF.